A single sample is the source of the 8 T cell receptor beta chains below, sequenced in a study of beta chain features in type 1 diabetes. As every portion of the isolated RNA was reverse transcribed, the sequencing read expressed TCRB transcripts. TCRdb keeps only in-frame clones here, not all; method: immunoSEQ multiplex PCR. The sample includes 300,000 to 350,000 clones, roughly 8% seen only once; the top ten take roughly 0.44%. Sequenced: central memory CD4+ T cells from blood. Receptor source: a young woman in good health.

This clone has only a few counts. V usage is TRBV4-2 and J usage is TRBJ1-4; D gene uncertain. Germline lookup yields CDR1 LGHNA and CDR2 YNFKEQ. V was pared by 0 bases and J by 5 bases, with 13 bases between. The CDR3 is 16 residues long. DNA for the CDR3: TGTGCCAGCAGCCAAGATGGGGTAGGGAGGAATGAAAAACTGTTTTTT. Translating it yields CASSQDGVGRNEKLFF.

The chain employs TRBV29-1 and TRBJ2-7, with 9 bases lining up with TRBD1. CDR3 length: 12 amino acids. The junction had 6 bases not matched to a gene; V was cut back by 7 bases and J by 5 bases. Germline lookup yields CDR1 SQVTM and CDR2 ANQGSEA. The CDR3 DNA reads TGCAGCGCCCGGGACAGGGTCGACGAGCAGTACTTC. Translating gives CSARDRVDEQYF.

This rearrangement joins TRBV9 to TRBJ1-5, with TRBD1 matching over 8 bases. CDR1 SGDLS and CDR2 YYNGEE come from the germline V gene. V dropped 3 bases and J dropped 0; count of bases not matched to a gene: 5. The CDR3 covers 16 residues. CDR3 region: CASSAGTGYSNQPQHF. CDR3 nucleotides: TGTGCCAGCAGCGCCGGGACAGGTTATAGCAATCAGCCCCAGCATTTT. Based on the CDR3 plus reference TRBV9 and TRBJ1-5, the full variable domain is DSGVTQTPKHLITATGQRVTLRCSPRSGDLSVYWYQQSLDQGLQFLIQYYNGEERAKGNILERFSAQQFPDLHSELNLSSLELGDSALYFCASSAGTGYSNQPQHFGDGTRLSIL.

This clone was observed a handful of times. The rearrangement joins TRBV4-3 to TRBJ2-7, with TRBD2 matching 8 bases. Germline CDR1 LGHNA, CDR2 YSLEER. The CDR3 is made up of 17 amino acids. The V and J ends lost 2 bases and 6 bases, in that order; junction bases with no gene match: 15. The CDR3 DNA follows: TGCGCCAGCAGCCAATCTTTACTCAGCGGGGGAGGCATCGAGCAGTACTTC. Translation: CASSQSLLSGGGIEQYF.

This clone has just a few counts. The gene calls are TRBV20-1 and TRBJ2-7; D tentatively reads TRBD1 or TRBD2 (6 bases each). Per germline, CDR1 DFQATT and CDR2 SNEGSKA (reference sequence). The CDR3 spans 11 residues. Between the trimmed V and J ends, which lost 3 bases and 6 bases, there was a span of 9 bases. The CDR3 DNA is TGCAGTGCTAGGGGGGGCGGCGAGCAGTACTTC. Its protein is CSARGGGEQYF.

This clone came up a few times. V usage is TRBV7-2 and J usage is TRBJ2-1; a weak D match, TRBD2 (6 bases). This CDR3 comprises 14 residues. CDR1 is SGHTA and CDR2 is FQGNSA in the germline V gene. Trimming cost V 2 bases and J 13 bases, with 18 bases left between them. The CDR3 is CASSLLYSGREQFF. The CDR3 DNA reads TGTGCCAGCAGCTTATTATATTCGGGGCGGGAACAGTTCTTC.

This clone showed up just a few times. The sample has other DNA sequences that encode this CDR3 too. The chain employs TRBV18 and TRBJ2-5; D unresolved. Germline CDR1 is KGHSH and CDR2 is LQKENI. V lost 2 bases and J 3 bases, leaving 7 bases between the germline ends. The CDR3 is 13 residues long. The chain's CDR3 is CASSPGVKETQYF. The DNA for the CDR3 is TGTGCCAGCTCACCAGGGGTAAAAGAGACCCAGTACTTC.

This clone turned up a few times. The chain recombines TRBV10-2 with TRBJ1-2, with D uncertain. CDR1 is WSHSY, CDR2 SAAADI, per germline. The CDR3 has 13 amino acids. Trimming left V 3 bases short and J 2 bases short, with 7 bases between. The CDR3 nucleotides read TGCGCCAGCAGTGATCCAGACAACTATGGCTACACCTTC. Protein: CASSDPDNYGYTF.